The 28 T cell receptor beta chains below were found in one sample sequenced in a study of cytomegalovirus exposure and HLA in healthy donors. Libraries were prepared by immunoSEQ multiplex PCR; TCRdb keeps only in-frame clonotypes and omits some of them. The data contain around 50,000 clones, just over 90% of them singletons. Source material: PBMCs. The receptors were gathered from a woman between 18 and 29 years old in good health and CMV-seronegative.

The V call is TRBV19, the J call TRBJ2-3; D is perhaps TRBD1 (7 bases). Germline V lookup: CDR1 LNHDA, CDR2 SQIVND (reference sequence). V lost 5 bases and J 1 base, leaving 16 bases between the germline ends. This CDR3 has 16 amino acids. In nucleotides, the CDR3 is TGTGCCAGTAGTCCCCGAGGAGGGGGCGGCACAGATACGCAGTATTTT. It is translated as CASSPRGGGGTDTQYF.

The CDR3 DNA sequence: TGCGCCAGCAGCACCCTCAGGACAGGCCTATCCGGGACCGGGGAGCTGTTTTTT. Its translation is CASSTLRTGLSGTGELFF. The genes are TRBV5-1 and TRBJ2-2; 7 bases match TRBD1. The germline V gene has CDR1 SGHRS and CDR2 YFSETQ. This CDR3 is 18 amino acids long. Trimming at V came to 4 bases and at J to 5 bases, leaving 17 bases not matched to a gene.

In regard to this clone: Its ends do not fully match the called genes, so a read error is possible. The V gene is TRBV2, the J gene TRBJ1-6; 7 positions agree with TRBD1. Germline CDR1 SNHLY, CDR2 FYNNEI. CDR3 size: 15 residues. This CDR3 reads CTSSELDRSNSPLHF. CDR3 DNA sequence: TGTACCAGCAGTGAATTGGACAGGAGCAATTCACCCCTCCACTTT.

The chain is built from TRBV11-2 and TRBJ2-7; TRBD2 aligns across 12 bases. Germline CDR1 reads SGHAT; CDR2 reads FQNNGV. This CDR3 contains 16 residues. Trimming took 3 bases from V and 0 from J; bases not matched to a gene: 3. CDR3 protein: CASSFPSGRASYEQYV. For the CDR3, the DNA is TGTGCCAGCAGCTTTCCTAGCGGGAGGGCCTCCTACGAGCAGTACGTC.

This clone was seen just once. The chain uses TRBV5-1 and TRBJ2-5; possibly TRBD2 for D (6 bases). Germline assignment: CDR1 SGHRS and CDR2 YFSETQ. This CDR3 is built from 14 residues. V shed 4 bases and J shed 2 bases, with 12 bases lying between them. The CDR3 DNA reads as TGCGCCAGCAGCGGGGGGACGGCTCAAGAGACCCAGTACTTC. As protein: CASSGGTAQETQYF.

The V and J genes are TRBV13 and TRBJ2-2; D ambiguous. The CDR3 has 11 residues. With 5 bases removed from V and 4 bases from J, the gap between germline ends came to 2 bases. CDR1 and CDR2 from the germline V gene are PRHDT and FYEKMQ (reference sequence). The DNA for the CDR3 is TGTGCCAGCAGCCTCACCGGGGAGCTGTTTTTT. It specifies CASSLTGELFF.

V is TRBV30 and J is TRBJ2-2; TRBD2 is a possible D gene (6 bases). V was shortened by 8 bases and J by 4 bases, with 14 bases between the two germline ends. Germline-derived CDR1 and CDR2 are GTSNPN and SVGIG (reference sequence). The CDR3 totals 13 residues. CDR3 nucleotides: TGTGCCCGGTCGACTAGGGCCACCGGGGAGCTGTTTTTT. It yields the protein CARSTRATGELFF. The variable domain in full, with the rest retrieved from reference TRBV30 and TRBJ2-2, is SQTIHQWPATLVQPVGSPLSLECTVEGTSNPNLYWYRQAAGRGLQLLFYSVGIGQISSEVPQNLSASRPQDRQFILSSKKLLLSDSGFYLCARSTRATGELFFGEGSRLTVL.

The chain carries TRBV7-9 and TRBJ2-6; possibly TRBD2 for D (6 bases). The CDR3 runs to 16 residues. V lost 4 bases, J lost 2 bases, and 12 bases lay in between. The germline gives CDR1 SEHNR, CDR2 FQNEAQ (reference sequence). The CDR3 nucleotides read TGTGCCAGCAGCTCCGGTGGAGGGACTGGGGCCAACGTCCTGACTTTC. Protein: CASSSGGGTGANVLTF.

J is TRBJ2-5 and V is TRBV18; D perhaps matches TRBD2 (5 bases). Germline V gene lookup returns CDR1 KGHSH and CDR2 LQKENI. The CDR3 sequence is 14 residues long. Deletions cut 0 bases from V and 1 base from J, with 6 bases between. CDR3 nucleotides: TGTGCCAGCTCACCACCAAGCGGCCAAGAGACCCAGTACTTC. Its translation is CASSPPSGQETQYF.

This chain uses TRBV18 with TRBJ1-2; the D is unclear. Per germline, CDR1 KGHSH and CDR2 LQKENI. The length of the CDR3 is 16 residues. V was cut by 5 bases and J by 3 bases, with 19 bases left in between. CDR3: CASSTSTSGDYYGYTF. The CDR3 DNA reads TGTGCCAGCTCAACATCCACCTCGGGAGACTACTATGGCTACACCTTC. The entire variable domain, with the rest obtained from reference TRBV18 and TRBJ1-2, is as follows: NAGVMQNPRHLVRRRGQEARLRCSPMKGHSHVYWYRQLPEEGLKFMVYLQKENIIDESGMPKERFSAEFPKEGPSILRIQQVVRGDSAAYFCASSTSTSGDYYGYTFGSGTRLTVV.

This chain uses TRBV11-3 with TRBJ2-3, with 13 nucleotides matching TRBD2. The CDR3 extends over 18 amino acids. Germline CDR1 reads SGHNT; CDR2 reads YENEEA. The ends lost 2 bases at V and 3 bases at J; junction bases unmatched: 8. CDR3 loop: CASSLWTSGRAVTDTQYF. In DNA form, the CDR3 reads TGTGCCAGCAGCTTATGGACTAGCGGGAGAGCTGTAACAGATACGCAGTATTTT.

This clone was recorded once. This sequence joins TRBV7-2 and TRBJ1-2; 7 bases agree with TRBD1. Germline CDR1 is SGHTA and CDR2 is FQGNSA. The J segment lost 4 bases and the V segment lost 4 bases, leaving 9 bases of the junction unmatched. CDR3 length: 15 residues. As DNA, the CDR3 is TGTGCCAGCAGCTCCGACAGGGCCCTCATCTATGGCTACACCTTC. Encoded protein: CASSSDRALIYGYTF.

The V call is TRBV7-2, the J call TRBJ2-1; 8 bases line up with TRBD2. The V gene's germline CDR1 is SGHTA and CDR2 FQGNSA. With V trimmed by 3 bases and J by 4 bases, 8 bases remained unmatched. This CDR3 has 16 residues. This chain's CDR3 is CASSFLTVAGYNEQFF. Here the CDR3 DNA reads TGTGCCAGCAGCTTCCTGACTGTAGCGGGATACAATGAGCAGTTCTTC.

This clone was counted between two and nine times. This chain uses TRBV10-3 with TRBJ1-1; 7 bases are a match to TRBD1. The V gene end was trimmed by 6 bases and the J gene end by 4 bases; junction bases not matched to a gene: 5. This CDR3 has 13 amino acids. The germline V gene encodes CDR1 ENHRY and CDR2 SYGVKD. The CDR3 DNA reads as TGTGCCATCAGCGCACAGGGGTCCACTGAAGCTTTCTTT. Translation gives CAISAQGSTEAFF.

V gene TRBV28 combines with J gene TRBJ1-2; 8 bases line up with TRBD1. The CDR3 sequence is 15 residues long. CDR1 is MDHEN and CDR2 is SYDVKM in the germline V gene. Trimming removed 3 bases from V and 4 bases from J; junction bases left unmatched: 7. The CDR3 protein is CASSFSDRGSYGYTF. CDR3 nucleotides: TGTGCCAGCAGTTTTAGCGACAGGGGAAGCTATGGCTACACCTTC.

This clone showed up just a few times. The J gene is TRBJ1-2, the V gene TRBV9; 7 nucleotides align to TRBD1. The CDR3 extends over 15 amino acids. V shed 0 bases and J 2 bases; nucleotides not matched to a gene: 4. Per the germline V gene, CDR1 is SGDLS and CDR2 is YYNGEE. DNA of the CDR3: TGTGCCAGCAGCGTAGCGGGACAGCCGAACTATGGCTACACCTTC. Amino acid sequence: CASSVAGQPNYGYTF.

The chain couples TRBV5-4 to TRBJ2-7; 8 positions match TRBD2. CDR1 is SGHNT, CDR2 YYREEE, per germline (reference sequence). The CDR3 sequence is 15 residues long. V trimming: 4 bases; J trimming: 2 bases; junction bases outside the gene matches: 8. This chain's CDR3 is CASSPAPGGTYEQYF. The DNA of the CDR3 is TGTGCCAGCAGCCCAGCGCCGGGGGGGACCTACGAGCAGTACTTC.

This chain connects TRBV7-9 to TRBJ1-1; D gene uncertain. Per the germline V gene, CDR1 is SEHNR and CDR2 is FQNEAQ (reference sequence). The CDR3 length is 15 residues. Trimming cost V 1 base and J 1 base, with 10 bases left between them. CDR3 region: CASSLGPGGNTEAFF. The CDR3 DNA sequence: TGTGCCAGCAGCTTAGGCCCAGGAGGGAACACTGAAGCTTTCTTT. Filled out from reference TRBV7-9 and TRBJ1-1, the complete variable domain reads DTGVSQNPRHKITKRGQNVTFRCDPISEHNRLYWYRQTLGQGPEFLTYFQNEAQLEKSRLLSDRFSAERPKGSFSTLEIQRTEQGDSAMYLCASSLGPGGNTEAFFGQGTRLTVV.

The chain uses TRBV30 and TRBJ1-4, with D perhaps TRBD1 (5 bases). Germline CDR1 reads GTSNPN; CDR2 reads SVGIG (reference sequence). This CDR3 is 15 amino acids long. Trimming removed 5 bases at V and 4 bases at J, with 17 bases between. This chain's CDR3 is CAWGQGTPVNEKLFF. The CDR3 region has the DNA TGTGCCTGGGGGCAGGGTACTCCGGTTAATGAAAAACTGTTTTTT.

The J gene is TRBJ2-3, the V gene TRBV5-1; D gene ambiguous. Trimming removed 5 bases at V and 6 bases at J, with 10 bases between. Germline values: CDR1 SGHRS, CDR2 YFSETQ. The CDR3 is 12 residues long. CDR3 DNA sequence: TGCGCCAGCAGGGAGTCCGGGGATACGCAGTATTTT. Translation: CASRESGDTQYF.

The chain combines TRBV19 with TRBJ2-1, with 8 bases that match TRBD1. The CDR3 totals 13 residues. The germline V gene has CDR1 LNHDA and CDR2 SQIVND (reference sequence). The V and J ends lost 8 bases and 6 bases, in that order; junction bases with no gene match: 6. The CDR3 DNA sequence: TGTGCCAGTGGGACAGGAGGATCCAATGAGCAGTTCTTC. Protein: CASGTGGSNEQFF.

The J gene is TRBJ1-6, the V gene TRBV6-1; D remains ambiguous. Looked up from germline, CDR1 is MNHNS and CDR2 is SASEGT. The V gene lost 6 bases and the J gene lost 9 bases, with 21 bases spanning the gap. This CDR3 spans 16 amino acids. CDR3 residues: CASSEQKPPASSPLHF. CDR3 nucleotide sequence: TGTGCCAGCAGCGAACAAAAACCACCCGCGAGTTCACCCCTCCACTTT.

The chain combines TRBV5-1 with TRBJ1-6; a weak D match, TRBD1 (5 bases). There are 14 residues in the CDR3. Germline V lookup: CDR1 SGHRS, CDR2 YFSETQ. Trimming shortened V by 7 bases and J by 2 bases, and 10 bases separated the two germline ends. As DNA, the CDR3 is TGCGCCAGCCGACAGAAGACCTATAATTCACCCCTCCACTTT. It translates to CASRQKTYNSPLHF.

The chain carries TRBV5-8 and TRBJ2-6, with D tentatively TRBD2 (5 bases). The germline CDR1 and CDR2 sequences are SGHTS and YDEGEE. V shed 1 base and J shed 2 bases, with 10 bases lying between them. The CDR3 loop spans 16 amino acids. The CDR3 nucleotides are TGTGCCAGCAGCTTGCCCCACGGGGCTGGGGCCAACGTCCTGACTTTC. Its translation is CASSLPHGAGANVLTF.

The J gene is TRBJ2-5, the V gene TRBV5-1, with D maybe TRBD2 (6 bases). Germline V gene sequence: CDR1 SGHRS, CDR2 YFSETQ. There are 15 residues in the CDR3. Trimming took 3 bases from V and 2 from J, leaving 14 bases between them. The CDR3 region has the DNA TGCGCCAGCAGCTCAGGACCGCGGGAACAAGAGACCCAGTACTTC. Translating gives CASSSGPREQETQYF.

For this clone: Distinct nucleotide sequences in the sample also encode this CDR3. This chain joins TRBV12-5 and TRBJ2-1; maybe TRBD1 (5 bases). The germline V gene encodes CDR1 LGHNT and CDR2 FRNRAP. V lost 5 bases and J lost 0, with 11 bases in between. CDR3 size: 15 residues. CDR3 nucleotide sequence: TGTGCTAGTGGTCCCGGACAAAGCTCCTACAATGAGCAGTTCTTC. This sequence encodes CASGPGQSSYNEQFF.

The gene calls are TRBV19 and TRBJ1-2; D is perhaps TRBD1 (6 bases). Germline V gene sequence: CDR1 LNHDA, CDR2 SQIVND (reference sequence). Trimming stripped 4 bases from V and 7 bases from J, with 22 bases between. The CDR3 has 16 amino acids. CDR3 protein: CASSTPGRGIISGYTF. CDR3 nucleotides: TGTGCCAGTAGTACCCCCGGCAGGGGTATCATCTCTGGCTACACCTTC.

The chain carries TRBV10-3 and TRBJ1-1, with D perhaps matching TRBD1 (6 bases). The CDR3 extends over 14 amino acids. Germline CDR1 and CDR2: ENHRY and SYGVKD. The V end lost 0 bases, the J end lost 7 bases, and 12 bases lay between the germline ends. The CDR3 DNA follows: TGTGCCATCAGTGAGTCGCTAAGAGGGGGTGAAGCTTTCTTT. Its translation: CAISESLRGGEAFF.